The 19 T cell receptor beta chains below were found in one sample sequenced in a study of cytomegalovirus exposure and HLA in healthy donors (TCRdb year 2017). The library was prepared using the immunoSEQ multiplex PCR assay. The multiplex PCR relied on a mix of 60 forward primers for TCR Vbeta segments and 13 reverse primers for TCR Jbeta segments. In its TCRdb copy, this immuneACCESS table keeps in-frame sequences only and misses some clones. Where compared with another copy, unresolved V genes explain less than half of these, and the others have no known cause. The sample table lists about 160,000 clones, about 80% of them with a count of one. Roughly 10% of the sample is held by the ten biggest clonotypes. Material: PBMCs. All receptors derive from a man aged 18 to 30 in good health and CMV-seropositive.

The V gene is TRBV30, the J gene TRBJ2-3; tentatively, D is TRBD1 (5 bases). The CDR3 has 13 residues. V dropped 5 bases and J dropped 3 bases, with 12 bases sitting between them. Germline loops: CDR1 GTSNPN, CDR2 SVGIG (reference sequence). This CDR3 is CAWDGKGTDTQYF. In DNA form, the CDR3 reads TGTGCCTGGGACGGCAAGGGGACAGATACGCAGTATTTT.

The V and J genes are TRBV18 and TRBJ2-1; possibly TRBD1 for D (5 bases). This CDR3 spans 15 amino acids. V was pared by 6 bases and J by 6 bases, with 18 bases between. CDR1 is KGHSH, CDR2 LQKENI, per germline. The CDR3 DNA follows: TGTGCCAGCTCGATTCAGGGTCTTAATAGCAATGAGCAGTTCTTC. It is translated as CASSIQGLNSNEQFF.

The CDR3 is CASRSRDLLGGDTQYF. CDR3 DNA sequence: TGTGCCAGCAGATCACGGGACCTGCTGGGGGGTGATACGCAGTATTTT. This chain connects TRBV5-6 to TRBJ2-3; possibly TRBD2 for D (6 bases). The CDR3 length is 16 residues. Germline V CDR1 and CDR2: SGHDT, YYEEEE. The V end lost 5 bases, the J end lost 6 bases, and 22 bases lay between the germline ends.

This chain uses TRBV5-1 with TRBJ2-3, with D perhaps matching TRBD1 (6 bases). Germline V CDR1 and CDR2: SGHRS, YFSETQ. The CDR3 contains 18 residues. Trimming left V 0 bases short and J 3 bases short, with 20 bases between. This CDR3 is CASSLGATGNSVTDTQYF. DNA of the CDR3: TGCGCCAGCAGCTTGGGCGCCACAGGGAACAGTGTAACAGATACGCAGTATTTT.

J is TRBJ1-3 and V is TRBV10-3; tentative D call: TRBD1 (5 bases). Trimming removed 10 bases at V and 3 bases at J, with 10 bases between. Per the germline V gene, CDR1 is ENHRY and CDR2 is SYGVKD. The CDR3 length is 12 residues. In DNA form, the CDR3 reads TGTGCCACCGCCAGGGATGGAAACACCATATATTTT. Its protein is CATARDGNTIYF.

This clone appeared a single time. The V gene is TRBV6-5, the J gene TRBJ1-6; TRBD1 matches at 7 bases. CDR3 length: 14 residues. Losses at the gene ends were 2 bases for V and 7 bases for J; bases not matched to a gene: 2. Germline loops: CDR1 MNHEY, CDR2 SVGAGI. For the CDR3, the DNA is TGTGCCAGCAGTTACGACAGGGAGAATTCACCCCTCCACTTT. Protein product: CASSYDRENSPLHF.

V is TRBV5-1 and J is TRBJ2-1; TRBD2 aligns across 13 bases. V shed 2 bases and J 3 bases; nucleotides not matched to a gene: 2. Germline CDR1 reads SGHRS; CDR2 reads YFSETQ. This CDR3 region has 16 residues. CDR3 region: CASSLGTSGNYNEQFF. In DNA form, the CDR3 reads TGCGCCAGCAGCTTAGGGACTAGCGGGAACTACAATGAGCAGTTCTTC.

The V and J genes are TRBV5-1 and TRBJ1-1; 7 positions match TRBD1. This CDR3 contains 14 residues. After removal of 7 bases from V and 4 bases from J, the junction contained 10 bases not matched to a gene. Germline V gene data show CDR1 as SGHRS and CDR2 as YFSETQ. This CDR3 reads CASGLQGISTEAFF. The CDR3 region has the DNA TGCGCCAGCGGCCTACAGGGGATTAGCACTGAAGCTTTCTTT.

The rearrangement links TRBV14 to TRBJ1-2; D possibly corresponds to TRBD1 (5 bases). CDR1 and CDR2 (germline): SGHDN, FVKESK. This CDR3 is built from 15 residues. V was clipped by 0 bases and J by 7 bases, with 15 bases between them. CDR3 protein: CASSQDTGTLRGYTF. The CDR3 DNA follows: TGTGCCAGCAGCCAAGACACAGGAACCCTCCGTGGCTACACCTTC.

The rearrangement links TRBV9 to TRBJ2-2; D remains ambiguous. Trimming left V 0 bases short and J 4 bases short, with 7 bases between. Germline-derived CDR1 and CDR2 are SGDLS and YYNGEE. The CDR3 consists of 14 residues. The CDR3 sequence is CASSVELFTGELFF. As DNA, the CDR3 is TGTGCCAGCAGCGTAGAACTCTTCACCGGGGAGCTGTTTTTT.

V and J are TRBV5-5 and TRBJ1-1; 8 bases are a match to TRBD1. CDR1 is SGHKS, CDR2 YYEKEE, per germline (reference sequence). This CDR3 contains 15 residues. The junction had 6 bases not matched to a gene; V was cut back by 1 base and J by 4 bases. CDR3 residues: CASSLWDRISTEAFF. The CDR3 DNA reads TGTGCCAGCAGCTTGTGGGACAGGATATCCACTGAAGCTTTCTTT.

V is TRBV30 and J is TRBJ2-7; D is unclear. V was clipped by 2 bases and J by 5 bases, with 16 bases between them. Germline loops: CDR1 GTSNPN, CDR2 SVGIG (reference sequence). This CDR3 contains 14 residues. CDR3 region: CAWSLARAQDEQYF. The CDR3, as DNA: TGTGCCTGGAGTCTCGCACGAGCTCAGGACGAGCAGTACTTC.

This chain links TRBV9 with TRBJ2-7; D might be TRBD2 (6 bases). V shed 4 bases and J shed 3 bases, with 14 bases lying between them. The CDR3 is made up of 14 amino acids. Germline assignment: CDR1 SGDLS and CDR2 YYNGEE. CDR3 in amino acids: CASSLDGRNYEQYF. DNA for the CDR3: TGTGCCAGCAGCCTTGACGGGAGAAACTACGAGCAGTACTTC.

The rearrangement uses TRBV30 and TRBJ1-2, with 9 bases matching TRBD1. This CDR3 spans 16 amino acids. V gave up 0 bases and J gave up 6 bases; unmatched junction bases: 11. The germline gives CDR1 GTSNPN, CDR2 SVGIG (reference sequence). CDR3 sequence reads: CAWSVGGTGKLHGYTF. The DNA of the CDR3 is TGTGCCTGGAGTGTCGGGGGGACAGGGAAGCTTCATGGCTACACCTTC.

This clone was seen a handful of times. V gene TRBV15 combines with J gene TRBJ1-4; TRBD1 matches at 8 bases. The J segment lost 2 bases and the V segment lost 5 bases, leaving 4 bases of the junction unmatched. CDR1 is LNHNV and CDR2 is YYDKDF in the germline V gene (reference sequence). The CDR3 is 15 amino acids. CDR3 region: CATSGRQGTNEKLFF. The CDR3 nucleotides read TGTGCCACCAGCGGTAGACAGGGGACTAATGAAAAACTGTTTTTT.

This clone was seen only once. This chain connects TRBV2 to TRBJ1-1; no clear D gene. The germline V and J ends were trimmed by 2 bases and 0 bases, with 4 bases remaining between them. This CDR3 is built from 13 residues. Germline loops: CDR1 SNHLY, CDR2 FYNNEI. This CDR3 is CASSEQVNTEAFF. The CDR3 DNA sequence: TGTGCCAGCAGTGAACAGGTGAACACTGAAGCTTTCTTT.

This chain links TRBV15 with TRBJ1-6; 7 bases are shared with TRBD1. Germline CDR1 LNHNV, CDR2 YYDKDF (reference sequence). After removal of 1 base from V and 7 bases from J, the junction contained 4 bases not matched to a gene. The length of the CDR3 is 15 residues. CDR3 DNA sequence: TGTGCCACCAGCAGAGTAAGACAGGGAAATTCACCCCTCCACTTT. Protein: CATSRVRQGNSPLHF.

The table lists this clone with a count of one. The V gene is TRBV7-2, the J gene TRBJ1-1; 8 bases are shared with TRBD1. There are 15 residues in the CDR3. J gave up 2 bases and V 2 bases, and 4 bases lay outside the gene matches. In germline, CDR1 is SGHTA, CDR2 FQGNSA. The CDR3 coding sequence is TGTGCCAGCAGCTTACGGACAGGGAGCAACACTGAAGCTTTCTTT. This encodes CASSLRTGSNTEAFF.

The chain recombines TRBV4-1 with TRBJ2-1, with 7 bases identical to TRBD1. Unmatched junction bases numbered 10, after V lost 0 bases and J lost 5 bases. The CDR3 covers 17 residues. Per the germline V gene, CDR1 is MGHRA and CDR2 is YSYEKL. CDR3 protein: CASSQDRNRGVHNEQFF. The CDR3 DNA reads as TGCGCCAGCAGCCAAGATCGCAACAGGGGTGTGCACAATGAGCAGTTCTTC.